A selection of T cell receptor beta chains follows, all from one sample in a study of T-cell reconstitution after alpha-beta-depleted transplantation in children. Each CDR3 protein is one row after TCRdb ran MiXCR on the PCR reads. The sample lists nearly 200,000 distinct CDR3 sequences; roughly 6.5% were seen once. This sample comprised PBMCs, obtained before TCRalphabeta/CD19-depleted stem cell transplant. All receptors come from a girl in the first two years of life with combined immunodeficiency, due to receive a stem cell transplant. Both conserved end residues are part of each CDR3. A D gene is named only where the DNA matches it firmly. Not all rows give a size; the values are once, few, many and, for expanded clones, a class.

J gene | D gene | CDR3 length | clone size | V gene | CDR3 DNA | CDR3 protein
TRBJ2-3 | TRBD2 | 17 | NA | TRBV10-2 | TGCGCCAGCCTACCCACGCCGGGACTAGCGGGGTCAGATACGCAGTATTTT | CASLPTPGLAGSDTQYF
TRBJ2-3 | TRBD2 | 16 | NA | TRBV11-2 | TGTGCCAGCAGCATTTGGACTAGCGGGAACACAGATACGCAGTATTTT | CASSIWTSGNTDTQYF
TRBJ2-7 | TRBD2 | 14 | NA | TRBV29-1 | TGCAGCGTTGCCCCTAGCGGGCCCTCCTACGAGCAGTACTTC | CSVAPSGPSYEQYF
TRBJ2-1 | NA | 15 | many | TRBV7-2 | TGTGCCAGCAGCTTACGGCATCCCCCTGGGAATGAGCAGTTCTTC | CASSLRHPPGNEQFF
TRBJ2-3 | NA | 14 | NA | TRBV10-3 | TGTACCATCAGCCACGTAGGCCTATCTGATACGCAGTATTTT | CTISHVGLSDTQYF
TRBJ1-1 | NA | 17 | many | TRBV7-3 | TGTGCCAGCAGCTTACAGGGACCCCCCTTTGGGGACACTGAAGCTTTCTTT | CASSLQGPPFGDTEAFF
TRBJ2-3 | TRBD2 | 15 | NA | TRBV15 | TGTGCCACCAGCAGAGCAGCGGGAAGCACAGATACGCAGTATTTT | CATSRAAGSTDTQYF
TRBJ2-7 | NA | 12 | many | TRBV29-1 | TGCAGCGTGACAGTTTTTTCCTACGAGCAGTACTTC | CSVTVFSYEQYF
TRBJ2-7 | NA | 14 | many | TRBV7-6 | TGTGCCAGCAGCTTAGTACAGGGAGGCCACGAGCAGTACTTC | CASSLVQGGHEQYF
TRBJ1-4 | NA | 13 | many | TRBV20-1 | TGCAGTGCCCTTACTCTTGTCCGGGAAAAACTGTTTTTT | CSALTLVREKLFF
TRBJ2-1 | TRBD2 | 18 | NA | TRBV10-3 | TGTGCCATCAGTGAGTCGTTAGTGGGACTAGCGGACTACAATGAGCAGTTCTTC | CAISESLVGLADYNEQFF
TRBJ2-2 | NA | 17 | many | TRBV7-6 | TGTGCCAGCAGCTTAATTTGGGGGTCTGGGAACACCGGGGAGCTGTTTTTT | CASSLIWGSGNTGELFF
TRBJ1-3 | NA | 17 | few | TRBV28 | TGTGCCAGCAGTTTGGTAAGGCTACACGACCCTGGAAACACCATATATTTT | CASSLVRLHDPGNTIYF
TRBJ2-7 | NA | 14 | many | TRBV7-8 | TGTGCCAGCAGCTTACGACCCGCGCCCTACGAGCAGTACTTC | CASSLRPAPYEQYF
TRBJ2-7 | TRBD2 | 12 | many | TRBV24-1 | TGTGCCACGGCTAGCGGACCCTACGAGCAGTACTTC | CATASGPYEQYF
TRBJ2-1 | TRBD2 | 16 | many | TRBV24-1 | TGTGCCACCAGTGATACACTAGCGGGAGTTGGTAATGAGCAGTTCTTC | CATSDTLAGVGNEQFF
TRBJ2-7 | TRBD1 | 15 | many | TRBV29-1 | TGCAGCGTCCCACAGGGGGATTCGACGGGCTACGAGCAGTACTTC | CSVPQGDSTGYEQYF
TRBJ2-7 | NA | 15 | many | TRBV11-2 | TGTGCCAGCAGCTTAGGGCAGCTAGAGGGGTACGAGCAGTACTTC | CASSLGQLEGYEQYF
TRBJ1-2 | NA | 17 | few | TRBV7-9 | TGTGCCAGCAGCTTAGATCCCCTCTGGGCAGGAGCGCGAGGCTACACCTTC | CASSLDPLWAGARGYTF
TRBJ1-1 | NA | 17 | many | TRBV29-1 | TGCAGCGTTGAAGATCCGGGCCCGGCGACGACGGGTACTGAAGCTTTCTTT | CSVEDPGPATTGTEAFF
TRBJ2-1 | NA | 13 | many | TRBV6-6 | TGTGCCAGCAGTTTTACTACTCTAGCGGAGCAGTTCTTC | CASSFTTLAEQFF
TRBJ2-1 | TRBD2 | 16 | many | TRBV28 | TGTGCCAGCACCGAGTGGGGCGCGGGAGGTGGCAATGAGCAGTTCTTC | CASTEWGAGGGNEQFF
TRBJ2-1 | NA | 13 | many | TRBV7-2 | TGTGCCAGCAGCTTAGAATACGTCATTGAGCAGTTCTTC | CASSLEYVIEQFF
TRBJ2-1 | TRBD2 | 16 | many | TRBV12-3/TRBV12-4 | TGTGCCAGCAGTCACCTTACAATCAGCGGGAGTGATGAGCAGTTCTTC | CASSHLTISGSDEQFF
TRBJ2-1 | NA | 15 | many | TRBV24-1 | TGTGCCACCAGTGACCTCCGGGCCCCCCAGGATGAGCAGTTCTTC | CATSDLRAPQDEQFF